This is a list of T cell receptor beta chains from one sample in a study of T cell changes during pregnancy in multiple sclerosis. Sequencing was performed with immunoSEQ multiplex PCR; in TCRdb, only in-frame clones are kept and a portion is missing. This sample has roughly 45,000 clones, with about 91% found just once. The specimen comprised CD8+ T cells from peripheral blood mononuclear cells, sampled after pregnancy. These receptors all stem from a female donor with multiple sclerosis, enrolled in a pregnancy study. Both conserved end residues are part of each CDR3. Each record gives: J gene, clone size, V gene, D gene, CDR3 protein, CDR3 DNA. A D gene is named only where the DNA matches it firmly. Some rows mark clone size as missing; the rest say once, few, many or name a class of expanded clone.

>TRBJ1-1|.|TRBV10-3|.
CAISEPGMPNTEAFF
TGTGCCATCAGTGAGCCGGGGATGCCGAACACTGAAGCTTTCTTT
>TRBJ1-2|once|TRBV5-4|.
CASSPISGQPDGYTF
TGTGCCAGCAGCCCCATCTCCGGACAGCCCGATGGCTACACCTTC
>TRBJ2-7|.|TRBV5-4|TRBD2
CASSLKGGVEQYF
TGTGCCAGCAGCTTGAAGGGAGGGGTCGAGCAGTACTTC
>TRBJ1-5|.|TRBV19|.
CASQLGAFSNQPQHF
TGTGCCAGTCAATTAGGGGCCTTTAGCAATCAGCCCCAGCATTTT
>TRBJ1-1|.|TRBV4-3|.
CASSQVRGSTEAFF
TGCGCCAGCAGCCAAGTCCGGGGAAGCACTGAAGCTTTCTTT
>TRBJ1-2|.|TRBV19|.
CASIGTSNYGYTF
TGTGCCAGTATAGGGACATCTAACTATGGCTACACCTTC
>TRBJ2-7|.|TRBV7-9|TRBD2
CASSSLAGASYEQYF
TGTGCCAGCAGCTCACTAGCGGGAGCCTCCTACGAGCAGTACTTC
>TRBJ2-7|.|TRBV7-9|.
CASSPPPGGENSYEQYF
TGTGCCAGCAGCCCCCCGCCTGGGGGCGAGAACTCCTACGAGCAGTACTTC
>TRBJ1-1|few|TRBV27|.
CASSSGGFTEAFF
TGTGCCAGCAGTTCTGGGGGCTTCACTGAAGCTTTCTTT
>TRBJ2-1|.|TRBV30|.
CACSSFGQSSYNEQFF
TGTGCCTGTTCGAGCTTCGGACAGAGCTCCTACAATGAGCAGTTCTTC
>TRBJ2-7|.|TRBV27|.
CASRSLTSPIYEQYF
TGTGCCAGCAGAAGTCTCACCTCCCCTATCTACGAGCAGTACTTC
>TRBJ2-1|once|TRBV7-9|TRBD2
CASSSNSGGGLYNEQFF
TGTGCCAGCAGCTCCAATAGCGGGGGGGGACTCTACAATGAGCAGTTCTTC
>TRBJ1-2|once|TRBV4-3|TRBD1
CASSLVGTGDGYTF
TGCGCCAGCAGCCTTGTGGGGACAGGCGATGGCTACACCTTC
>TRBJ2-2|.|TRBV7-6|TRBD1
CASSATGGRSTGELFF
TGTGCCAGCAGCGCGACAGGGGGCAGATCAACCGGGGAGCTGTTTTTT
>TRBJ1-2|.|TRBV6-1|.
CAILLPTNYGYTF
TGTGCCATCTTACTCCCAACTAACTATGGCTACACCTTC
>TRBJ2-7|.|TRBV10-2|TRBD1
CASRDRGVDHEQYF
TGCGCCAGCAGGGACAGGGGGGTCGACCACGAGCAGTACTTC
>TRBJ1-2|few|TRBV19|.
CASSDPGVGYTF
TGTGCCAGCAGCGACCCAGGGGTTGGCTACACCTTC
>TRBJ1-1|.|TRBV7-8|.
CASSSPPSPRRTEAFF
TGTGCCAGCAGCTCACCACCCTCCCCCCGGAGAACTGAAGCTTTCTTT
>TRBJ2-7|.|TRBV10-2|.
CASTASPYEQYF
TGCGCCAGCACTGCAAGCCCCTACGAGCAGTACTTC
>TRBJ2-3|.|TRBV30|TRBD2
CAWGLAGSTDTQYF
TGTGCCTGGGGACTAGCGGGGAGCACAGATACGCAGTATTTT
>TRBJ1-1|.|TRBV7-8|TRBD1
CASSLGTGNTEAFF
TGTGCCAGCAGCTTAGGGACAGGGAACACTGAAGCTTTCTTT
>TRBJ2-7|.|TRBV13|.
CASSLGKSYEQYF
TGTGCCAGCAGCTTAGGTAAATCCTACGAGCAGTACTTC
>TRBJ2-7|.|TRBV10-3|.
CAISEGGVAGSGRQYF
TGTGCCATCAGTGAGGGAGGGGTGGCAGGTTCGGGGAGGCAGTACTTC
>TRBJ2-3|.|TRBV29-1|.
CSVGGTDTQYF
TGCAGCGTCGGCGGTACAGATACGCAGTATTTT
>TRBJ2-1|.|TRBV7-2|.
CASTTTGYNEQFF
TGTGCCAGCACCACTACAGGTTACAATGAGCAGTTCTTC
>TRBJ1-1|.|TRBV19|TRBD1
CASKGAEAFF
TGTGCCAGTAAGGGGGCAGAAGCTTTCTTT
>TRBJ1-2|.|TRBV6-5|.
CASSYSLSTGYTF
TGTGCCAGCAGTTACTCGCTGAGCACTGGCTACACCTTC
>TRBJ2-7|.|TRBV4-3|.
CASSQDSSYSSYEQYF
TGCGCCAGCAGCCAAGATTCTTCCTACAGCTCCTACGAGCAGTACTTC
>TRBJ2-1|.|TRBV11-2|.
CASSLEDRAYNEQFF
TGTGCCAGCAGCTTAGAGGACAGAGCCTACAATGAGCAGTTCTTC
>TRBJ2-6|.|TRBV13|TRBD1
CASSSELGDRGSGANVLTF
TGTGCCAGCAGCTCCGAGTTGGGGGACAGGGGATCCGGGGCCAACGTCCTGACTTTC
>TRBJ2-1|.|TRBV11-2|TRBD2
CASSSLTGAGGPLWDEQFF
TGTGCCAGCAGCTCCCTGACCGGAGCGGGAGGGCCTCTCTGGGATGAGCAGTTCTTC
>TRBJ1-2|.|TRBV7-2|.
CASSPEERANYGYTF
TGTGCCAGCAGCCCAGAGGAAAGAGCTAACTATGGCTACACCTTC
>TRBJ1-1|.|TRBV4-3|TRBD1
CASSQDFRTGGSEAFF
TGCGCCAGCAGCCAAGATTTCAGGACAGGGGGGTCTGAAGCTTTCTTT
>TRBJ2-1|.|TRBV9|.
CASSVDPRRDNEQFF
TGTGCCAGCAGCGTAGACCCCCGGAGGGACAATGAGCAGTTCTTC
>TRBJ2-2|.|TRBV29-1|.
CSVEESANTGELFF
TGCAGCGTTGAGGAGTCCGCGAACACCGGGGAGCTGTTTTTT
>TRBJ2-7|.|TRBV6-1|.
CASSQQDYEQYF
TGTGCCAGCAGCCAACAAGACTACGAGCAGTACTTC
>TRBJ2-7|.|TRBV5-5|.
CASSFRSQVDYEQYF
TGTGCCAGCAGCTTTCGGTCCCAGGTGGACTACGAGCAGTACTTC
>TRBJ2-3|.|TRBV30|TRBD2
CAWSVLTSGDTQYF
TGTGCCTGGAGTGTACTTACTAGCGGAGATACGCAGTATTTT
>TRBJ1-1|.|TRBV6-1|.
CASSENSHYTEAFF
TGTGCCAGCAGTGAAAACTCCCACTACACTGAAGCTTTCTTT
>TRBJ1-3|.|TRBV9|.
CASTGSGNTIYF
TGTGCCAGCACAGGCTCTGGAAACACCATATATTTT
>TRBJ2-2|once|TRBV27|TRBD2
CASSFASGTTGELFF
TGTGCCAGCAGTTTCGCTAGCGGGACCACCGGGGAGCTGTTTTTT
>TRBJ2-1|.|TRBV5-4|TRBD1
CASSSPGQGADEQFF
TGTGCCAGCAGCTCACCGGGACAGGGGGCGGATGAGCAGTTCTTC
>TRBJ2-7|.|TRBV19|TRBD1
CASRPTGDLFYEQYF
TGTGCCAGCCGACCTACAGGGGACCTCTTCTACGAGCAGTACTTC
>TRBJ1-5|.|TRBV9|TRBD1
CASSVVTGEVGQPQHF
TGTGCCAGCAGCGTAGTGACAGGGGAGGTTGGTCAGCCCCAGCATTTT
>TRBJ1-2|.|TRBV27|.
CASTGGYGYTF
TGTGCCAGCACCGGGGGCTATGGCTACACCTTC
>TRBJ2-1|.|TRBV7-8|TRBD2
CASSLLGTSGGDEQFF
TGTGCCAGCAGCTTACTAGGGACTAGCGGGGGGGATGAGCAGTTCTTC
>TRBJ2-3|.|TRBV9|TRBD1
CASSARSGQMTDTQYF
TGTGCCAGCAGCGCCCGGTCGGGACAGATGACAGATACGCAGTATTTT
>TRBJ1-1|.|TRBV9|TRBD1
CASSAWDREGTEAFF
TGTGCCAGCAGCGCCTGGGACAGGGAGGGTACTGAAGCTTTCTTT
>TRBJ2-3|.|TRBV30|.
CAWSVSLGTDTQYF
TGTGCCTGGAGTGTAAGTCTCGGGACAGATACGCAGTATTTT
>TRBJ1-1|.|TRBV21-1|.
CASSAGQGGTEAFF
TGTGCCAGCAGCGCCGGACAGGGGGGCACTGAAGCTTTCTTT
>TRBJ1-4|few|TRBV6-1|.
CASRIGGATNEKLFF
TGTGCCAGCAGGATTGGCGGCGCAACTAATGAAAAACTGTTTTTT
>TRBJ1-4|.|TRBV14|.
CASSQDRGGDEKLFF
TGTGCCAGCAGCCAAGATCGGGGGGGGGATGAAAAACTGTTTTTT
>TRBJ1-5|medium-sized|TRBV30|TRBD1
CAWSGDREYQPQHF
TGTGCCTGGAGCGGGGACAGAGAGTATCAGCCCCAGCATTTT
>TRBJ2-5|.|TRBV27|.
CASSFSGEETQYF
TGTGCCAGCAGTTTTAGTGGGGAGGAGACCCAGTACTTC
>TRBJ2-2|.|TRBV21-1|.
CASSRNRGSSTGELFF
TGTGCCAGCAGCAGAAACAGGGGTTCTAGCACCGGGGAGCTGTTTTTT
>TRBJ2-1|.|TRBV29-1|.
CSVGSMSTAIANEQFF
TGCAGCGTCGGATCGATGAGCACCGCTATAGCCAATGAGCAGTTCTTC
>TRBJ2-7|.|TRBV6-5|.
CASSPGVGSTYEQYF
TGTGCCAGCAGCCCCGGGGTAGGGTCAACCTACGAGCAGTACTTC